Listed here are 29 T cell receptor beta chains from one sample, sequenced in a study of a mutant IDH1 vaccine in newly diagnosed glioma. TCRdb's table, derived via immunoSEQ multiplex PCR, lists solely in-frame clones and lacks some. Found here are around 78,000 clones, roughly 85% of them singletons; the top ten hold over 2%. These receptors have no known antigen. Regarding time point: week 23, last vaccination. Doses of 300 ug of mutant IDH1 20-mer peptide were given with topical imiquimod. The sample here was PBMCs, taken from a glioma patient whose treatment included an IDH1 peptide vaccine. These receptor sequences come from a man under 40 with glioma. Some clones in this sample may be carry-over from other donors' samples.

Only one count was recorded for this clone. The rearrangement joins TRBV9 to TRBJ1-3; D gene uncertain. V lost 2 bases and J 0 bases, leaving 15 bases between the germline ends. The CDR3 length is 17 residues. CDR1 and CDR2 from the germline V gene are SGDLS and YYNGEE. CDR3 residues: CASSVRAIPSSGNTIYF. CDR3 DNA sequence: TGTGCCAGCAGCGTTCGGGCGATACCCAGCTCTGGAAACACCATATATTTT.

The chain carries TRBV9 and TRBJ2-5, with D perhaps matching TRBD2 (5 bases). The CDR3 spans 15 residues. V gave up 0 bases and J gave up 2 bases, with 11 bases separating them. The V gene's germline CDR1 is SGDLS and CDR2 YYNGEE. CDR3 bases: TGTGCCAGCAGCGTAGTGGGGAGAAAACAAGAGACCCAGTACTTC. Its translation is CASSVVGRKQETQYF.

This clone was observed a single time. This CDR3 reads CASSFPQAGGYTF. As DNA, the CDR3 is TGTGCCAGCAGTTTCCCCCAGGCAGGGGGCTACACCTTC. V is TRBV28 and J is TRBJ1-2; perhaps TRBD1 as D (5 bases). Trimming cost V 3 bases and J 8 bases, with 13 bases left between them. Germline V gene data show CDR1 as MDHEN and CDR2 as SYDVKM. This CDR3 is built from 13 residues.

This clone was detected only a few times. This chain joins TRBV10-3 and TRBJ1-1; D is unresolved. Germline CDR1 reads ENHRY; CDR2 reads SYGVKD. Between the trimmed V and J ends, which lost 6 bases and 1 base, there was a span of 9 bases. The CDR3 is 13 residues long. The CDR3 DNA sequence: TGTGCCATCAGCCTACTAGGGAACACTGAAGCTTTCTTT. This encodes CAISLLGNTEAFF.

This clone was counted between two and nine times. The J gene is TRBJ2-1, the V gene TRBV7-2; 8 nucleotides match TRBD1. The V and J ends lost 6 bases and 2 bases, in that order; junction bases with no gene match: 3. Looked up from germline, CDR1 is SGHTA and CDR2 is FQGNSA. This CDR3 has 14 amino acids. The CDR3 DNA reads as TGTGCCAGCAGACAGGGGGGCCCCTACAATGAGCAGTTCTTC. Its protein product is CASRQGGPYNEQFF. Variable domain in full (rest from reference TRBV7-2 and TRBJ2-1): GAGVSQSPSNKVTEKGKDVELRCDPISGHTALYWYRQSLGQGLEFLIYFQGNSAPDKSGLPSDRFSAERTGGSVSTLTIQRTQQEDSAVYLCASRQGGPYNEQFFGPGTRLTVL.

As for this clone: One junction end disagrees with the germline gene, perhaps due to a read error. The CDR3 spells CASSRDRGNSPLHF. DNA for the CDR3: TGCGCCAGCAGTCGGGACAGGGGAAATTCGCCCCTCCACTTT. The chain is built from TRBV10-1 and TRBJ1-6, with 10 bases lining up with TRBD1. The germline V gene has CDR1 WNHNN and CDR2 SYGVQD (reference sequence). CDR3 length: 14 amino acids.

The V and J genes are TRBV15 and TRBJ2-3; tentatively, D is TRBD1 or TRBD2 (5 bases each). Germline CDR1 reads LNHNV; CDR2 reads YYDKDF (reference sequence). V was shortened by 5 bases and J by 2 bases, with 11 bases between the two germline ends. The CDR3 runs 14 residues. This CDR3 reads CATSGFGATDTQYF. The CDR3 DNA reads as TGTGCCACCAGCGGCTTCGGGGCCACAGATACGCAGTATTTT.

V and J are TRBV4-2 and TRBJ1-2; D unclear. The CDR3 totals 15 residues. The germline V and J ends were trimmed by 4 bases and 7 bases, with 19 bases remaining between them. CDR1 and CDR2 from the germline V gene are LGHNA and YNFKEQ. The CDR3 coding sequence is TGTGCCAGCAGCCTTACGCCTGGATCGAATAGTGGCTACACCTTC. As protein: CASSLTPGSNSGYTF.

The chain links TRBV7-9 to TRBJ1-2, with TRBD1 matching over 9 bases. The V segment lost 5 bases and the J segment 14 bases; nucleotides outside the gene matches: 9. The length of the CDR3 is 12 residues. Germline-derived CDR1 and CDR2 are SEHNR and FQNEAQ (reference sequence). The chain's CDR3 is CASSNSGTGNTF. CDR3 bases: TGTGCCAGCAGCAACTCCGGGACAGGGAATACCTTC.

This clone was recorded a few times. The chain couples TRBV25-1 to TRBJ2-6; D is unclear. Per germline, CDR1 MGHDK and CDR2 SYGVNS. The CDR3 runs 13 residues. Trimming shortened V by 7 bases and J by 1 base, and 5 bases separated the two germline ends. The CDR3 is CASIQSGANVLTF. CDR3 nucleotide sequence: TGTGCCAGCATTCAGTCTGGGGCCAACGTCCTGACTTTC.

The V and J genes are TRBV19 and TRBJ1-4; the D gene is possibly TRBD1 (6 bases). Germline assignment: CDR1 LNHDA and CDR2 SQIVND (reference sequence). Trimming shortened V by 9 bases and J by 4 bases, and 12 bases separated the two germline ends. The CDR3 contains 13 residues. The CDR3 DNA reads as TGTGCCAGCCAAGACAGGCATAATGAAAAACTGTTTTTT. Translating it yields CASQDRHNEKLFF.

The V call is TRBV5-1, the J call TRBJ2-2, with D possibly being TRBD2 (6 bases). Trimming cost V 6 bases and J 2 bases, with 11 bases left between them. The CDR3 length is 14 residues. The germline V gene has CDR1 SGHRS and CDR2 YFSETQ. CDR3 amino acids: CASTTGLNTGELFF. For the CDR3, the DNA is TGCGCCAGCACTACGGGACTTAACACCGGGGAGCTGTTTTTT. Filled out from reference TRBV5-1 and TRBJ2-2, the complete variable domain reads KAGVTQTPRYLIKTRGQQVTLSCSPISGHRSVSWYQQTPGQGLQFLFEYFSETQRNKGNFPGRFSGRQFSNSRSEMNVSTLELGDSALYLCASTTGLNTGELFFGEGSRLTVL.

This sequence joins TRBV9 and TRBJ2-3, with 12 bases fitting TRBD2. Per germline, CDR1 SGDLS and CDR2 YYNGEE. V lost 2 bases to trimming and J lost 3 bases; unmatched junction nucleotides: 7. This CDR3 has 17 residues. CDR3 nucleotide sequence: TGTGCCAGCAGCGTCCTAGCGGGGGGGCTCAGGACAGATACGCAGTATTTT. Protein product: CASSVLAGGLRTDTQYF.

The V call is TRBV7-9, the J call TRBJ1-1, with D perhaps TRBD1 (5 bases). The V end lost 3 bases, the J end lost 1 base, and 18 bases lay between the germline ends. The CDR3 loop spans 17 amino acids. Germline V gene sequence: CDR1 SEHNR, CDR2 FQNEAQ (reference sequence). The CDR3 region is CASSFHLWKQANTEAFF. The CDR3 coding sequence is TGTGCCAGCAGCTTCCATCTCTGGAAACAGGCGAACACTGAAGCTTTCTTT.

The chain joins TRBV5-1 to TRBJ2-7, with D possibly being TRBD1 or TRBD2 (5 bases each). CDR3 length: 14 residues. The V end was cut by 2 bases, the J end by 0 bases, with 9 bases between. The germline V gene has CDR1 SGHRS and CDR2 YFSETQ. For the CDR3, the DNA is TGCGCCAGCAGCTTCCGGGACGCCTCCTACGAGCAGTACTTC. Translating it yields CASSFRDASYEQYF.

The chain is built from TRBV4-1 and TRBJ2-5, with TRBD2 matching 9 bases. Germline assignment: CDR1 MGHRA and CDR2 YSYEKL. The CDR3 totals 15 residues. J lost 1 base, V lost 5 bases, and 5 bases had no gene match. The CDR3 is CASSFLAGLQETQYF. The DNA for the CDR3 is TGCGCCAGCAGCTTTCTAGCGGGGCTCCAAGAGACCCAGTACTTC.

On this clone itself: A read error may account for a junction end that differs from germline. Other DNA sequences in the same sample also yield this CDR3. V usage is TRBV28 and J usage is TRBJ1-1; D is uncertain. Germline CDR1 MDHEN, CDR2 SYDVKM. The CDR3 has 16 residues. The CDR3: CASSSLGVFGNTEAFF. CDR3 nucleotides: TGTGCCAGCAGTTCCCTTGGTGTGTTCGGGAACACTGAAGCCTTCTTT.

This clone was picked up a small number of times. The rearrangement uses TRBV5-1 and TRBJ1-1; D remains unclear. The CDR3 runs to 14 residues. Between the trimmed V and J ends, which lost 4 bases and 0 bases, there was a span of 10 bases. The germline V gene encodes CDR1 SGHRS and CDR2 YFSETQ. CDR3 coding DNA: TGCGCCAGCAGCCCGGATTTGATGAACACTGAAGCTTTCTTT. It translates to CASSPDLMNTEAFF.

J is TRBJ2-7 and V is TRBV5-6; TRBD2 agrees at 9 bases. Germline lookup yields CDR1 SGHDT and CDR2 YYEEEE. This CDR3 is built from 17 residues. V lost 1 base to trimming and J lost 6 bases; unmatched junction nucleotides: 14. The CDR3 DNA follows: TGTGCCAGCAGCTTGATTGGGACCCTAGCGGGGTTTGGCGAGCAGTACTTC. Residues: CASSLIGTLAGFGEQYF.

This clone was found once. The chain joins TRBV28 to TRBJ2-7, with D possibly being TRBD1 (6 bases). Germline V gene sequence: CDR1 MDHEN, CDR2 SYDVKM. V was clipped by 2 bases and J by 5 bases, with 13 bases between them. The CDR3 runs 14 residues. The CDR3 reads CASSLLWTANEQYF. The CDR3 DNA follows: TGTGCCAGCAGTTTACTTTGGACAGCAAACGAGCAGTACTTC.

The genes are TRBV6-1 and TRBJ2-5; D might be TRBD1 (6 bases). The germline V gene has CDR1 MNHNS and CDR2 SASEGT. The CDR3 loop spans 16 amino acids. With 6 bases removed from V and 2 bases from J, the gap between germline ends came to 19 bases. The CDR3 region is CASRERTVSGQETQYF. The CDR3, as DNA: TGTGCCAGCAGGGAAAGGACAGTGTCGGGACAAGAGACCCAGTACTTC.

The rearrangement joins TRBV5-4 to TRBJ1-6; D perhaps matches TRBD1 (6 bases). The CDR3 has 15 amino acids. Per the germline V gene, CDR1 is SGHNT and CDR2 is YYREEE (reference sequence). Trimming pared 1 base from V and 11 bases from J, leaving 16 bases between. The CDR3 DNA is TGTGCCAGCAGCTTGTATCGGACAGTGGGGCCACCCCTCCACTTT. Translating it yields CASSLYRTVGPPLHF.

The gene calls are TRBV18 and TRBJ2-3; 14 bases are shared with TRBD2. With 5 bases clipped from V and 4 bases from J, the junction kept 5 bases outside the gene matches. The CDR3 has 16 amino acids. Germline loops: CDR1 KGHSH, CDR2 LQKENI. The CDR3 reads CASSSGLAGAADTQYF. The CDR3 nucleotides read TGTGCCAGCTCATCGGGACTAGCGGGAGCAGCAGATACGCAGTATTTT.

The gene calls are TRBV9 and TRBJ2-2, with D possibly being TRBD2 (5 bases). The germline V gene encodes CDR1 SGDLS and CDR2 YYNGEE. The CDR3 runs to 14 residues. The V end lost 2 bases, the J end lost 2 bases, and 7 bases lay between the germline ends. The CDR3 spells CASSVDFNTGELFF. The CDR3 region has the DNA TGTGCCAGCAGCGTGGACTTTAACACCGGGGAGCTGTTTTTT.

The chain recombines TRBV5-6 with TRBJ2-5, with TRBD1 as a possible D gene (5 bases). Germline V gives CDR1 SGHDT, CDR2 YYEEEE. This CDR3 contains 14 residues. V shed 4 bases and J shed 5 bases, with 15 bases lying between them. The chain's CDR3 is CASSPGQGRETQYF. In nucleotides, the CDR3 is TGTGCCAGCAGCCCCGGGCAGGGCCGGGAGACCCAGTACTTC.

The rearrangement uses TRBV2 and TRBJ2-5; the D gene is possibly TRBD1 (6 bases). The J call may be mistaken, given a closer DNA end match to TRBJ2-7. In germline, CDR1 is SNHLY, CDR2 FYNNEI. The CDR3 length is 13 residues. The CDR3, as DNA: TGTGCCAGCACCACGGACAGATCCTACGAGCAGTACTTC. It translates to CASTTDRSYEQYF.

V and J are TRBV19 and TRBJ2-4; D ambiguous. The CDR3 totals 13 residues. Germline loops: CDR1 LNHDA, CDR2 SQIVND (reference sequence). The V and J ends lost 5 bases and 4 bases respectively, with 9 bases between them. The CDR3 DNA sequence: TGTGCCAGTAGTCCCGGACGTAAAAACATTCAGTACTTC. This sequence encodes CASSPGRKNIQYF.

The chain couples TRBV19 to TRBJ1-1; D is perhaps TRBD1 (6 bases). Germline V gives CDR1 LNHDA, CDR2 SQIVND (reference sequence). Trimming took off 7 bases at V and 0 bases at J, with 24 bases between the two ends. This CDR3 contains 18 residues. The CDR3 is CASTRVKQGGRLNTEAFF. The CDR3, as DNA: TGTGCCAGTACCCGGGTCAAACAGGGCGGGCGATTGAACACTGAAGCTTTCTTT.

The chain is built from TRBV5-1 and TRBJ1-6, with TRBD1 matching over 7 bases. Per germline, CDR1 SGHRS and CDR2 YFSETQ. J lost 6 bases, V lost 4 bases, and 7 bases had no gene match. This CDR3 is built from 15 residues. CDR3 DNA: TGCGCCAGCAGCGATCGGACAGGAGGTAATTCACCCCTCCACTTT. This sequence encodes CASSDRTGGNSPLHF.